This T cell receptor beta chain was sequenced during a study of blood T cell repertoires in COVID-19. Produced via immunoSEQ multiplex PCR; TCRdb's table is partial and in-frame only. The sample lists 150,000 or so clones, 75% to 85% occurring once. The germline V gene has CDR1 SNHLY and CDR2 FYNNEI. Trimming pared 5 bases from V and 1 base from J, leaving 8 bases between. The CDR3 contains 13 residues. The material sequenced was peripheral blood. V and J are TRBV2 and TRBJ1-2; a possible D gene is TRBD1 (6 bases). The origin of this receptor is a woman in her seventies with COVID-19, enrolled during active disease. The chain's CDR3 is CASSRDINYGYTF. DNA for the CDR3: TGTGCCAGCAGTCGGGACATTAACTATGGCTACACCTTC.